One sample yielded the 28 T cell receptor beta chains listed below, sequenced in a study of cytomegalovirus exposure and HLA in healthy donors. Data came from immunoSEQ multiplex PCR; TCRdb stores just in-frame clones and leaves some out. The sample has hundreds of thousands of clones, roughly 84% seen once. Sequenced sample: PBMCs. These receptors were obtained from a woman in her late teens or twenties in good health and CMV-seropositive.

J is TRBJ2-1 and V is TRBV5-1; TRBD1 might be the D (5 bases). Germline loops: CDR1 SGHRS, CDR2 YFSETQ. V dropped 0 bases and J dropped 4 bases, with 5 bases sitting between them. The CDR3 runs to 13 residues. The CDR3 spells CASSLGQYNEQFF. CDR3 DNA: TGCGCCAGCAGCTTGGGACAGTACAATGAGCAGTTCTTC.

This rearrangement joins TRBV15 to TRBJ2-5, with 7 nucleotides matching TRBD1. CDR1 and CDR2 (germline): LNHNV, YYDKDF (reference sequence). V trimming: 0 bases; J trimming: 1 base; junction bases outside the gene matches: 2. CDR3 size: 15 residues. The CDR3 sequence: CATSRDGTAQETQYF. In DNA, the CDR3 is TGTGCCACCAGCAGAGACGGGACAGCCCAAGAGACCCAGTACTTC.

V gene TRBV10-1 combines with J gene TRBJ1-1, with 11 bases aligning to TRBD1. Trimming at V came to 5 bases and at J to 6 bases, leaving 5 bases not matched to a gene. The CDR3 totals 14 residues. Germline V lookup: CDR1 WNHNN, CDR2 SYGVQD (reference sequence). For the CDR3, the DNA is TGCGCCAGCAGTCGGGACAGGGGGTCGGCTGAAGCTTTCTTT. This encodes CASSRDRGSAEAFF.

CDR3: CASSLAMVAGTDTQYF. DNA of the CDR3: TGTGCCAGCAGCTTGGCGATGGTAGCGGGCACAGATACGCAGTATTTT. V gene TRBV5-4 combines with J gene TRBJ2-3, with a tentative D call TRBD2 (6 bases). The CDR3 is 16 amino acids. Per the germline V gene, CDR1 is SGHNT and CDR2 is YYREEE (reference sequence). Between the trimmed V and J ends, which lost 0 bases and 1 base, there was a span of 12 bases.

This clone has only one observation. This chain uses TRBV29-1 with TRBJ2-1, with 12 bases fitting TRBD2. Germline V gene sequence: CDR1 SQVTM, CDR2 ANQGSEA. The CDR3 sequence is 14 residues long. The trim removed 7 bases at V and 9 bases at J, leaving 10 bases unmatched. The CDR3, as DNA: TGCAGCGCCACTCTAGCGGGAGGGGTGGTTGAGCAGTTCTTC. It yields the protein CSATLAGGVVEQFF.

The genes are TRBV7-3 and TRBJ2-7; maybe TRBD1 (5 bases). With 9 bases removed from V and 0 bases from J, the gap between germline ends came to 18 bases. The germline V gene encodes CDR1 SGHTA and CDR2 FQGTGA. The CDR3 sequence is 15 residues long. DNA of the CDR3: TGTGCCAGTCGTCCCGGCGTTACAGGCTCCTACGAGCAGTACTTC. This sequence encodes CASRPGVTGSYEQYF.

This clone was detected only once. The rearrangement links TRBV6-5 to TRBJ2-3; 10 positions match TRBD2. Germline V gene data show CDR1 as MNHEY and CDR2 as SVGAGI. Trimming at V came to 5 bases and at J to 6 bases, leaving 5 bases not matched to a gene. The CDR3 has 14 residues. The CDR3 loop is CASSKAGGEDTQYF. CDR3 in DNA: TGTGCCAGCAGTAAAGCGGGAGGGGAGGATACGCAGTATTTT.

V is TRBV4-2 and J is TRBJ2-7; TRBD2 aligns across 15 bases. The CDR3 is 16 residues long. CDR1 LGHNA and CDR2 YNFKEQ come from the germline V gene. J was trimmed by 2 bases and V by 4 bases; bases with no gene match: 3. The CDR3 here is CASSRGLAGGAYEQYF. DNA for the CDR3: TGTGCCAGCAGCCGGGGACTAGCGGGAGGTGCCTACGAGCAGTACTTC.

This sequence joins TRBV19 and TRBJ2-7, with 11 bases that match TRBD2. Germline loops: CDR1 LNHDA, CDR2 SQIVND (reference sequence). There are 13 residues in the CDR3. Losses at the gene ends were 7 bases for V and 7 bases for J; bases not matched to a gene: 6. The CDR3 DNA sequence: TGTGCCAGTAATTTAGCGGGAGGGACTGAGCAGTACTTC. Translating it yields CASNLAGGTEQYF. The whole variable domain, filled in from reference TRBV19 and TRBJ2-7, reads DGGITQSPKYLFRKEGQNVTLSCEQNLNHDAMYWYRQDPGQGLRLIYYSQIVNDFQKGDIAEGYSVSREKKESFPLTVTSAQKNPTAFYLCASNLAGGTEQYFGPGTRLTVT.

This chain uses TRBV28 with TRBJ1-4; 11 bases fit TRBD1. The CDR3 sequence is 14 residues long. Trimming cost V 6 bases and J 6 bases; bases outside gene matches: 3. Germline V gene data show CDR1 as MDHEN and CDR2 as SYDVKM. The CDR3 spells CASRSGQGDEKLFF. The DNA for the CDR3 is TGTGCCAGCAGATCGGGACAGGGGGATGAAAAACTGTTTTTT.

This clone has only a few counts. The J gene is TRBJ1-5, the V gene TRBV27, with a tentative D call TRBD1 (5 bases). V lost 5 bases and J 3 bases, leaving 17 bases between the germline ends. Germline lookup yields CDR1 MNHEY and CDR2 SMNVEV (reference sequence). The CDR3 consists of 16 residues. CDR3 region: CASSHTGQGINQPQHF. The CDR3 DNA reads TGTGCCAGCAGTCACACAGGCCAGGGTATCAATCAGCCCCAGCATTTT.

This chain connects TRBV27 to TRBJ2-1; D might be TRBD2 (6 bases). Germline assignment: CDR1 MNHEY and CDR2 SMNVEV (reference sequence). The CDR3 is made up of 14 amino acids. The V end lost 4 bases, the J end lost 9 bases, and 16 bases lay between the germline ends. The CDR3 DNA follows: TGTGCCAGCAGTTCCCTCGGGAGTTCGAGTGAGCAGTTCTTC. This codes for CASSSLGSSSEQFF.

The table lists this clone with a few counts. V gene TRBV7-9 combines with J gene TRBJ1-2; no reliable D call. The CDR3 totals 12 residues. V dropped 5 bases and J dropped 0 bases, with 4 bases sitting between them. From germline, CDR1 is SEHNR and CDR2 FQNEAQ (reference sequence). CDR3 coding DNA: TGTGCCAGCAGCACAACTAACTATGGCTACACCTTC. Its translation is CASSTTNYGYTF.

The rearrangement uses TRBV7-9 and TRBJ2-7; 10 nucleotides align to TRBD2. The CDR3 is made up of 15 amino acids. Germline V gene sequence: CDR1 SEHNR, CDR2 FQNEAQ (reference sequence). J gave up 6 bases and V 2 bases, and 7 bases lay outside the gene matches. In DNA form, the CDR3 reads TGTGCCAGCAGCTTATCTCTAGCGGGAGCAACCGAGCAGTACTTC. The encoded protein is CASSLSLAGATEQYF.

V is TRBV5-1 and J is TRBJ1-1; D ambiguous. CDR1 is SGHRS and CDR2 is YFSETQ in the germline V gene. The CDR3 has 13 amino acids. With 4 bases removed from V and 4 bases from J, the gap between germline ends came to 11 bases. CDR3 bases: TGCGCCAGCAGCCGGGAGGCGACCACTGAAGCTTTCTTT. It yields the protein CASSREATTEAFF.

This clone was counted between two and nine times. The J gene is TRBJ2-7, the V gene TRBV12-5; 7 nucleotides agree with TRBD2. The length of the CDR3 is 13 residues. V shed 6 bases and J 4 bases; nucleotides not matched to a gene: 6. Looked up from germline, CDR1 is LGHNT and CDR2 is FRNRAP. CDR3 in DNA: TGTGCTAGTGGCGGGAGGATGTGGTACGAGCAGTACTTC. It translates to CASGGRMWYEQYF.

The chain has TRBV28 and TRBJ1-2; D is perhaps TRBD1 (6 bases). Per germline, CDR1 MDHEN and CDR2 SYDVKM. CDR3 length: 15 amino acids. V gave up 6 bases and J gave up 8 bases, with 22 bases separating them. This CDR3 is CASSSSLTGTGGYTF. Here the CDR3 DNA reads TGTGCCAGCAGCTCCTCACTCACAGGGACCGGCGGCTACACCTTC.

The chain employs TRBV10-1 and TRBJ2-7; 13 positions agree with TRBD2. J gave up 5 bases and V 8 bases, and 9 bases lay outside the gene matches. There are 15 residues in the CDR3. Germline assignment: CDR1 WNHNN and CDR2 SYGVQD (reference sequence). As DNA, the CDR3 is TGCGCCAGCTCAAGAGCCGGGACTAGCGGGAACGAGCAGTACTTC. It is translated as CASSRAGTSGNEQYF.

This chain uses TRBV28 with TRBJ2-7, with TRBD1 matching over 9 bases. The V gene's germline CDR1 is MDHEN and CDR2 SYDVKM. CDR3 size: 16 residues. V shed 6 bases, J shed 4 bases, and the junction held 13 bases outside the gene matches. The CDR3 reads CASRGPPLQGAYEQYF. The CDR3 region has the DNA TGTGCCAGCAGGGGACCTCCTTTACAGGGGGCTTACGAGCAGTACTTC.

The CDR3 nucleotides are TGCGCCAGCAGCCAACTCCGACAGGGGAGCAATCAGCCCCAGCATTTT. Translating it yields CASSQLRQGSNQPQHF. The rearrangement links TRBV4-1 to TRBJ1-5, with 8 bases identical to TRBD1. V shed 2 bases and J 1 base; nucleotides not matched to a gene: 4. There are 16 residues in the CDR3. Looked up from germline, CDR1 is MGHRA and CDR2 is YSYEKL.

V is TRBV28 and J is TRBJ1-1; 9 bases are a match to TRBD1. V lost 6 bases and J lost 4; bases outside the gene matches: 6. CDR3 length: 14 amino acids. In germline, CDR1 is MDHEN, CDR2 SYDVKM. The DNA for the CDR3 is TGTGCCAGCAGCTCGACAGGGGGAGGCACTGAAGCTTTCTTT. Protein sequence: CASSSTGGGTEAFF.

The chain recombines TRBV15 with TRBJ2-5; 7 bases align to TRBD1. This CDR3 is 14 amino acids long. Germline lookup yields CDR1 LNHNV and CDR2 YYDKDF (reference sequence). Trimming at V came to 3 bases and at J to 5 bases, leaving 6 bases not matched to a gene. CDR3 bases: TGTGCCACCAGCAGTACAGGGGCCCCCGAGACCCAGTACTTC. Its protein product is CATSSTGAPETQYF.

This clone was observed a few times. V usage is TRBV5-4 and J usage is TRBJ2-7, with no clear D. The CDR3 extends over 12 amino acids. Trimming shortened V by 3 bases and J by 1 base, and 5 bases separated the two germline ends. In germline, CDR1 is SGHNT, CDR2 YYREEE (reference sequence). CDR3 DNA sequence: TGTGCCAGCAGCTGGGCGTCCTACGAGCAGTACTTC. This sequence encodes CASSWASYEQYF.

The rearrangement uses TRBV21-1 and TRBJ2-7; TRBD1 is taken as the D call from the table, unchecked against the DNA. TRBV21-1 is termed a pseudogene. The CDR3 loop spans 16 amino acids. The CDR3 protein is CASIIGRDKPSYEQYF. Here the CDR3 DNA reads TGTGCCAGCATCATAGGCCGAGACAAACCCTCCTACGAGCAGTACTTC.

The V gene is TRBV13, the J gene TRBJ2-1; 9 nucleotides agree with TRBD2. Germline CDR1 reads PRHDT; CDR2 reads FYEKMQ (reference sequence). V gave up 5 bases and J gave up 0 bases; unmatched junction bases: 14. The CDR3 covers 19 residues. The CDR3 DNA is TGTGCCAGCAGCATCCCAGTTGAGGTAGCGGGAGACTCCTACAATGAGCAGTTCTTC. It codes for CASSIPVEVAGDSYNEQFF.

This clone was counted ten times or more. J is TRBJ1-1 and V is TRBV9; 7 nucleotides agree with TRBD1. Trimming cost V 4 bases and J 5 bases; bases outside gene matches: 11. The CDR3 consists of 15 residues. Germline assignment: CDR1 SGDLS and CDR2 YYNGEE. Here the CDR3 DNA reads TGTGCCAGCAGCTCCCTCCCAGGGGGGCAAACTGAAGCTTTCTTT. Encoded protein: CASSSLPGGQTEAFF.

The V call is TRBV5-4, the J call TRBJ2-3; D is ambiguous. Germline V gene sequence: CDR1 SGHNT, CDR2 YYREEE (reference sequence). Trimming removed 3 bases from V and 0 bases from J, with 2 bases in between. The CDR3 spans 12 residues. The CDR3 sequence is CASSSSTDTQYF. The CDR3 DNA reads as TGTGCCAGCAGCTCAAGCACAGATACGCAGTATTTT.

A single count supports this clone. This chain connects TRBV28 to TRBJ2-3; D may be TRBD1 (6 bases). Trimming removed 8 bases from V and 3 bases from J, with 18 bases in between. Germline CDR1 MDHEN, CDR2 SYDVKM. CDR3 length: 15 residues. CDR3 sequence (DNA): TGTGCCAGCGGGGTGGGGGCCCGGGGAACAGATACGCAGTATTTT. Its protein is CASGVGARGTDTQYF. Drawing the rest from reference TRBV28 and TRBJ2-3, the complete variable domain is DVKVTQSSRYLVKRTGEKVFLECVQDMDHENMFWYRQDPGLGLRLIYFSYDVKMKEKGDIPEGYSVSREKKERFSLILESASTNQTSMYLCASGVGARGTDTQYFGPGTRLTVL.